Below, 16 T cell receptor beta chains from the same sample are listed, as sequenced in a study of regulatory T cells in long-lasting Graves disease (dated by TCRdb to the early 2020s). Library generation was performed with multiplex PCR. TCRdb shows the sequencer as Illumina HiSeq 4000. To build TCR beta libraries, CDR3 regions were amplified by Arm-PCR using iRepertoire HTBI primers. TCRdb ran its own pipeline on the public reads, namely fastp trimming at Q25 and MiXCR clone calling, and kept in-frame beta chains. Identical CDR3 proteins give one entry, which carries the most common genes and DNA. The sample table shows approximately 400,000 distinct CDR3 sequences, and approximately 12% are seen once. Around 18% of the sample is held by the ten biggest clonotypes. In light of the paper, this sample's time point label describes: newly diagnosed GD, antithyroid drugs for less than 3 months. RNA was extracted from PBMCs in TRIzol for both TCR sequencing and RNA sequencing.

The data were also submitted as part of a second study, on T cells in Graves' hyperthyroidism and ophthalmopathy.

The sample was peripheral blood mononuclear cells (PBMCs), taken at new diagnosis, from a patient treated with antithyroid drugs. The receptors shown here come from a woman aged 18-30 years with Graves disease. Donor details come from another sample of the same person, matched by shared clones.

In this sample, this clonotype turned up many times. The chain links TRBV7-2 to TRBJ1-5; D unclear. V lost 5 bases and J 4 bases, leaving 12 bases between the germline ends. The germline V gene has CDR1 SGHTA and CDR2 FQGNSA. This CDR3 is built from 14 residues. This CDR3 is CASSPGWVNQPQHF. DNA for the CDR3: TGTGCCAGCAGCCCAGGCTGGGTTAATCAGCCCCAGCATTTT.

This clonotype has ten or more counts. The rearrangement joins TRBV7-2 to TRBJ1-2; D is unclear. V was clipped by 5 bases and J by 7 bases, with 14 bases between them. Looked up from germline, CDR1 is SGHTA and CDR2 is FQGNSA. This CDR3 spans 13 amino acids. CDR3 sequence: CASSPSPPRGYTF. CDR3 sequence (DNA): TGTGCCAGCAGCCCTAGCCCCCCTCGTGGCTACACCTTC.

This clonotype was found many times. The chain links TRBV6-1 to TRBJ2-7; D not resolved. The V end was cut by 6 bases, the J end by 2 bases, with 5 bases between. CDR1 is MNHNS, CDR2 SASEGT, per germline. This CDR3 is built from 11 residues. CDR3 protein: CASRETYEQYF. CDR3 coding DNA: TGTGCCAGCAGGGAAACCTACGAGCAGTACTTC.

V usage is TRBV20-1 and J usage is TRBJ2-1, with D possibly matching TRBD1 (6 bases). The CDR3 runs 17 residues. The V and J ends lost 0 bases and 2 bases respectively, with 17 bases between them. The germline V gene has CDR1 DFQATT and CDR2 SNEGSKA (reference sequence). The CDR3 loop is CSARDYYRADTYNEQFF. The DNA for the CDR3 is TGCAGTGCTAGAGACTACTACAGGGCCGATACCTACAATGAGCAGTTCTTC.

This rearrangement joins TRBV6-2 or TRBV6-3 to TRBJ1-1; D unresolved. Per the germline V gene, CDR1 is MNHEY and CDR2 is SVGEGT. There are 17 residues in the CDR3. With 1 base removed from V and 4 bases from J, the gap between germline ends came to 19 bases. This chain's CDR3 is CASSYLYGPRGSTEAFF. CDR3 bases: TGTGCCAGCAGTTACTTGTATGGACCCAGAGGGAGCACTGAAGCTTTCTTT.

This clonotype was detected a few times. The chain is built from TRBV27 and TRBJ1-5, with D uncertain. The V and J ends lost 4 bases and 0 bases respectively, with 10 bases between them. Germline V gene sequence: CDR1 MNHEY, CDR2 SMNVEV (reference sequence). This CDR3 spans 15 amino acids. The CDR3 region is CASSSTRYSNQPQHF. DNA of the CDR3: TGTGCCAGCAGTTCGACACGGTATAGCAATCAGCCCCAGCATTTT.

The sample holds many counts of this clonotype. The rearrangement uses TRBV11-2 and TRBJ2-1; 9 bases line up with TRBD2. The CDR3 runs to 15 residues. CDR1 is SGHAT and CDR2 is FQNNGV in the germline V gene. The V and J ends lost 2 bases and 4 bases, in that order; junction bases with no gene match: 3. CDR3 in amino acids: CASSLLAGRYNEQFF. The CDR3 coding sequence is TGTGCCAGCAGCTTACTAGCGGGGAGATACAATGAGCAGTTCTTC.

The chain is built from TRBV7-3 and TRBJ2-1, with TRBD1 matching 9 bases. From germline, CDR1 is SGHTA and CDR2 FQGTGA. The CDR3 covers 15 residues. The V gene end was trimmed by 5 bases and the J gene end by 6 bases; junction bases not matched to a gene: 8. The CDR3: CASSPNRGHPNEQFF. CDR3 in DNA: TGTGCCAGCAGCCCCAACAGGGGGCACCCCAATGAGCAGTTCTTC. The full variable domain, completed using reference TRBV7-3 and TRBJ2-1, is GAGVSQTPSNKVTEKGKYVELRCDPISGHTALYWYRQSLGQGPEFLIYFQGTGAADDSGLPNDRFFAVRPEGSVSTLKIQRTERGDSAVYLCASSPNRGHPNEQFFGPGTRLTVL.

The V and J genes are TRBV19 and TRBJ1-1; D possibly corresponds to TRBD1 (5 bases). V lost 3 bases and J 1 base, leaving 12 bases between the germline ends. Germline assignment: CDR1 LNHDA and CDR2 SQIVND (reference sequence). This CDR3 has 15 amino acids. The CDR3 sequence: CASSIGIRANTEAFF. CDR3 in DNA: TGTGCCAGTAGTATTGGGATCAGGGCGAACACTGAAGCTTTCTTT.

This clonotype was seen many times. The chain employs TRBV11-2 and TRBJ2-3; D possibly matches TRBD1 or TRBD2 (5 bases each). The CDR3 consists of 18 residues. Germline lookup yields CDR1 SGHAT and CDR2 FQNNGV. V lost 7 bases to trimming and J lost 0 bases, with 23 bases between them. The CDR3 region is CASTKLGSGTASTDTQYF. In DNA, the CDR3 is TGTGCCAGCACAAAGCTTGGCTCCGGGACGGCTAGCACAGATACGCAGTATTTT. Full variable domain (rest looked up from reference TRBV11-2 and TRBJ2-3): EAGVAQSPRYKIIEKRQSVAFWCNPISGHATLYWYQQILGQGPKLLIQFQNNGVVDDSQLPKDRFSAERLKGVDSTLKIQPAKLEDSAVYLCASTKLGSGTASTDTQYFGPGTRLTVL.

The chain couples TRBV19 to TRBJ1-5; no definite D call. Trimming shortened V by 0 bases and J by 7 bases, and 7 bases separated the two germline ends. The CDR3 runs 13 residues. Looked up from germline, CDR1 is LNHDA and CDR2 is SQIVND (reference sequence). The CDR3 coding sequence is TGTGCCAGTAGTATAGAGGGAGGACAGCCCCAGCATTTT. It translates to CASSIEGGQPQHF. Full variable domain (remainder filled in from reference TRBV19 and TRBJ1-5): DGGITQSPKYLFRKEGQNVTLSCEQNLNHDAMYWYRQDPGQGLRLIYYSQIVNDFQKGDIAEGYSVSREKKESFPLTVTSAQKNPTAFYLCASSIEGGQPQHFGDGTRLSIL.

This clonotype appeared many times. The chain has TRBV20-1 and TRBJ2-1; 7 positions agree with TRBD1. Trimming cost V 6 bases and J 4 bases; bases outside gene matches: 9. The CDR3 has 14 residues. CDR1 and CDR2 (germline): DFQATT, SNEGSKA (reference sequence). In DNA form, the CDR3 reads TGCAGTGCCCCTAGACAGGGTCGATACAATGAGCAGTTCTTC. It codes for CSAPRQGRYNEQFF.

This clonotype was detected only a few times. The CDR3 here is CASSNRERNQPQHF. CDR3 nucleotides: TGTGCCAGCAGCAACCGGGAACGCAATCAGCCCCAGCATTTT. The chain links TRBV6-1 to TRBJ1-5; D is ambiguous. Germline V CDR1 and CDR2: MNHNS, SASEGT. This CDR3 region has 14 residues. V was trimmed by 6 bases and J by 2 bases, leaving 11 bases between them.

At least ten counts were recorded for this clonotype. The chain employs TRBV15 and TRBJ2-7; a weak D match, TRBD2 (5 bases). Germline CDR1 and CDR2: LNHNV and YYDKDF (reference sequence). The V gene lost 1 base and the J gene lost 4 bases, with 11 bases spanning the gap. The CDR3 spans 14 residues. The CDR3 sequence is CATSRVHRGYEQYV. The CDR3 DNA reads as TGTGCCACCAGCAGAGTCCACAGAGGGTACGAGCAGTACGTC.

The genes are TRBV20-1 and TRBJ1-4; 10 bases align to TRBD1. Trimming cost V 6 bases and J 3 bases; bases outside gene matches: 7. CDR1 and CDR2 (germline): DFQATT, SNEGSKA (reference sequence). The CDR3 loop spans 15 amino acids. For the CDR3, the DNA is TGCAGTGCCCGGCGGGACAGGGGTCCTAATGAAAAACTGTTTTTT. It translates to CSARRDRGPNEKLFF.

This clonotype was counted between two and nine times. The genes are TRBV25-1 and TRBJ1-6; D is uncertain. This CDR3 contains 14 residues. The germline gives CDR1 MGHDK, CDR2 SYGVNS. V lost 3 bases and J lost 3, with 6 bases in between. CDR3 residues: CASSDRYYNSPLHF. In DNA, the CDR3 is TGTGCCAGCAGTGACAGGTACTATAATTCACCCCTCCACTTT.